This TCR beta chain came from a study of regulatory and conventional T cells in RAG deficiency. The repertoire was sequenced with immunoSEQ multiplex PCR; TCRdb's copy has only in-frame clones and lacks some. The sample records some 30,000 clones, around 90% being singletons. This same sample was also part of a study on regulatory T cells. From that study: The PCR used 52 TRBV and 13 TRBJ primers.

Sequencing was done on a sample of CD8+ T cells sorted from blood. This sequence originates from a human donor in good health.

As DNA, the CDR3 is TGCAGCGTTCACGAAACTAGCCGCCTCTCCTACGAGCAGTACTTC. Its translation is CSVHETSRLSYEQYF. The chain uses TRBV29-1 and TRBJ2-7, with a possible D match to TRBD2 (6 bases). The V gene lost 5 bases and the J gene lost 0 bases, with 17 bases spanning the gap. Germline CDR1 and CDR2: SQVTM and ANQGSEA. The CDR3 length is 15 residues.